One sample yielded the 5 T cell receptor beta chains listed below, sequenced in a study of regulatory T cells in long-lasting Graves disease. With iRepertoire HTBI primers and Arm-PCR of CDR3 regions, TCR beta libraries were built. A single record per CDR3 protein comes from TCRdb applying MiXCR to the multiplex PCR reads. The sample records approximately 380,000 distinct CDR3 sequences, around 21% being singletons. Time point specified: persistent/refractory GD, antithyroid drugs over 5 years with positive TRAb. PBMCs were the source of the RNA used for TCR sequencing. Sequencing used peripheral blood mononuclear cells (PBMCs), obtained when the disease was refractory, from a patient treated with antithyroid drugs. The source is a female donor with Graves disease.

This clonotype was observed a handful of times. This CDR3 reads CSASDPAGYGYTF. The CDR3 coding sequence is TGCAGTGCTAGTGATCCGGCGGGCTATGGCTACACCTTC. The rearrangement uses TRBV20-1 and TRBJ1-2; D gene ambiguous. V was clipped by 3 bases and J by 4 bases, with 12 bases between them. The CDR3 is 13 residues long. Per germline, CDR1 DFQATT and CDR2 SNEGSKA (reference sequence).

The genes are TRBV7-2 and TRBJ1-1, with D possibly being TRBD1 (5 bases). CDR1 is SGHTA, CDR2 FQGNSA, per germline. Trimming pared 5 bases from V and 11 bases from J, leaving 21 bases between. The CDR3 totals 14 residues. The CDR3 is CASSPRDSRAQAFF. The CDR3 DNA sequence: TGTGCCAGCAGCCCCAGGGACTCCAGAGCACAGGCTTTCTTT.

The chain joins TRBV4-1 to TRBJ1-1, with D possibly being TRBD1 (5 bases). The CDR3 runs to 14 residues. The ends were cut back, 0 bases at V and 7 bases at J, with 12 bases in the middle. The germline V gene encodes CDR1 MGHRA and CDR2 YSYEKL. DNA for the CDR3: TGCGCCAGCAGCCAAGAATCAGGGAGTATTGAAGCTTTCTTT. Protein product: CASSQESGSIEAFF.

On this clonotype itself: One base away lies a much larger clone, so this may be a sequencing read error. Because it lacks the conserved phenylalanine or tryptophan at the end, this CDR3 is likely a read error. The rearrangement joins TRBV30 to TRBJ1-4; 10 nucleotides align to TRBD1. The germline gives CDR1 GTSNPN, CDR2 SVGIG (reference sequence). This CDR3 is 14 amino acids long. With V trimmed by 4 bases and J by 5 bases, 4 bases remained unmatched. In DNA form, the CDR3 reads TGTGCCTGGACCTGGACAGGGGGGAATGAAAAACTGTTTTCT. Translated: CAWTWTGGNEKLFS.

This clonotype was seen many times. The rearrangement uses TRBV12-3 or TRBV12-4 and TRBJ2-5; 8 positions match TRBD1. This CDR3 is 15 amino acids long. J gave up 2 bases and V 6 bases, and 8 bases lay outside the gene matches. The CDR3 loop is CASSSDRGRQETQYF. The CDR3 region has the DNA TGTGCCAGCAGCTCAGACAGGGGACGACAAGAGACCCAGTACTTC.